This entry features one T cell receptor beta chain sequence. Antigen: not known. The data are from a study of vaccination and CD4 T cells after COVID-19. An Oncomine TCR Beta short-read assay was used to sequence the DNA from cultured CD4+ T cells. From cultured CD4+ T cells, genomic DNA was extracted. TCRdb ran MiXCR on the PCR reads and lists one entry per CDR3 protein. The sample records approximately 9,600 distinct CDR3 sequences, approximately 29% being singletons. Treatment indicated: approximately nine-day PBMC culture with coronavirus spike peptide pools or control peptides (ViraFEST assay). Harvesting of the unexposed donor's CD4+ T cells predated the COVID-19 pandemic (2011-2018). The CDR3 spans 11 residues. With 5 bases removed from V and 7 bases from J, the gap between germline ends came to 8 bases. Germline values: CDR1 SGHVS, CDR2 FNYEAQ.

Sequenced: CD4+ T cells from blood, cultured in vitro. The chain uses TRBV7-6 and TRBJ2-5; D call uncertain. This clonotype originated in a human donor in good health. The chain's CDR3 is CASSQDRTQYF. In DNA, the CDR3 is TGTGCCAGCAGCCAGGACCGGACCCAGTACTTC.